This entry lists 17 T cell receptor beta chains sequenced from one sample in a study of T cells expressing NK-cell markers (TCRdb year 2020). The library was produced with 5' RACE. The run used an Illumina HiSeq 2000. After the reads were reprocessed by TCRdb, one entry was made per CDR3 protein sequence, with no DNA. The table for this sample shows 500,000 or so distinct CDR3 sequences. The ten most abundant clones make up around 3.3% of the sample. Sequenced: blood T cells: a sorted CD56 or NKG2C T cell subset, CD4+ or CD8+ T cells, or bulk PBMC T cells (not recorded which). All receptors derive from a man aged 18-30 years in good health. Donor details come from another sample of the same person, matched by shared clones.

The V gene is TRBV15, the J gene TRBJ2-1; TCRdb's assignment of TRBD1 cannot be checked, as there is no DNA. CDR1 and CDR2 (germline): LNHNV, YYDKDF (reference sequence). The CDR3 is 17 amino acids. CDR3 residues: CATSRDRFRGGLNEQFF.

The CDR3 reads CASRSASMNTEAFF. This chain joins TRBV12-3 or TRBV12-4 and TRBJ1-1. This CDR3 is built from 14 residues.

This chain uses TRBV11-2 with TRBJ2-1. Germline V gene lookup returns CDR1 SGHAT and CDR2 FQNNGV. The CDR3 is 12 amino acids. CDR3 residues: CASSLDTEEQFF.

The chain is built from TRBV7-9 and TRBJ2-7; TCRdb's D call, TRBD1, is unchecked because there is no DNA. The CDR3 is made up of 15 amino acids. CDR1 and CDR2 from the germline V gene are SEHNR and FQNEAQ (reference sequence). The CDR3 sequence is CASSLGPGTKFEQYF. The variable domain in full, completed from reference TRBV7-9 and TRBJ2-7, reads DTGVSQNPRHKITKRGQNVTFRCDPISEHNRLYWYRQTLGQGPEFLTYFQNEAQLEKSRLLSDRFSAERPKGSFSTLEIQRTEQGDSAMYLCASSLGPGTKFEQYFGPGTRLTVT.

The gene calls are TRBV9 and TRBJ1-2; TCRdb's D gene call, TRBD1, goes unchecked for lack of DNA. The V gene's germline CDR1 is SGDLS and CDR2 YYNGEE. CDR3 length: 11 residues. The CDR3 is CASGDLYGYTF.

The chain is built from TRBV4-3 and TRBJ1-2. The CDR3 covers 14 residues. Germline V gene lookup returns CDR1 LGHNA and CDR2 YSLEER. Here the CDR3 reads CASSQESSNYGYTF.

This chain joins TRBV5-5 and TRBJ2-1. The germline V gene encodes CDR1 SGHKS and CDR2 YYEKEE (reference sequence). CDR3 length equals 14 residues. This chain's CDR3 is CASSLESETDEQFF.

The CDR3 is CASRPPGQFQETQYF. V usage is TRBV12-3 or TRBV12-4 and J usage is TRBJ2-5; TCRdb selects TRBD1, and the lack of DNA leaves this call unchecked. The CDR3 spans 15 residues.

The chain uses TRBV18 and TRBJ2-7; the TRBD1 assignment by TCRdb is unverifiable without DNA. CDR1 is KGHSH and CDR2 is LQKENI in the germline V gene. CDR3 length: 12 amino acids. Here the CDR3 reads CASSPTEYEQYF.

The V and J genes are TRBV24-1 and TRBJ2-1; TCRdb reports TRBD1, a call that lacks DNA to check it against. The CDR3 sequence is 17 residues long. Looked up from germline, CDR1 is KGHDR and CDR2 is SFDVKD. The CDR3 protein is CATSDFAGQATYNEQFF.

CDR3 residues: CASSLGRFSGYTF. V and J are TRBV5-1 and TRBJ1-2. This CDR3 has 13 residues. Germline values: CDR1 SGHRS, CDR2 YFSETQ.

The CDR3 sequence is CASSQKKLTDREDTEAFF. The J gene is TRBJ1-1, the V gene TRBV4-2; TCRdb indicates TRBD1, and absent DNA this call remains unverified. Germline V lookup: CDR1 LGHNA, CDR2 YNFKEQ. This CDR3 is 18 amino acids long.

The chain joins TRBV7-2 to TRBJ1-5; TCRdb names TRBD1, which stays unverified in the absence of DNA. The CDR3 consists of 16 residues. Per germline, CDR1 SGHTA and CDR2 FQGNSA. The CDR3 region is CASSTTGGVLGQPQHF. Looking up the rest from reference TRBV7-2 and TRBJ1-5 gives the full variable domain: GAGVSQSPSNKVTEKGKDVELRCDPISGHTALYWYRQSLGQGLEFLIYFQGNSAPDKSGLPSDRFSAERTGGSVSTLTIQRTQQEDSAVYLCASSTTGGVLGQPQHFGDGTRLSIL.

The chain combines TRBV20-1 with TRBJ2-3; TCRdb's assignment of TRBD2 cannot be checked, as there is no DNA. The CDR3 contains 14 residues. Per the germline V gene, CDR1 is DFQATT and CDR2 is SNEGSKA (reference sequence). The CDR3 sequence: CSANGGMGTDTQYF.

The chain recombines TRBV9 with TRBJ2-5; the TCRdb D gene call, TRBD2, has no DNA to confirm it. The CDR3 spans 15 residues. From germline, CDR1 is SGDLS and CDR2 YYNGEE. The CDR3 spells CASSVLPSPPETQYF. The full variable domain, rest sourced from reference TRBV9 and TRBJ2-5, is DSGVTQTPKHLITATGQRVTLRCSPRSGDLSVYWYQQSLDQGLQFLIQYYNGEERAKGNILERFSAQQFPDLHSELNLSSLELGDSALYFCASSVLPSPPETQYFGPGTRLLVL.

The chain recombines TRBV4-1 with TRBJ2-1; no DNA is available, so the TRBD2 call from TCRdb remains unchecked. There are 16 residues in the CDR3. The germline gives CDR1 MGHRA, CDR2 YSYEKL. The CDR3 protein is CASSPGLAGVNNEQFF.

J is TRBJ2-7 and V is TRBV9; the D call from TCRdb, TRBD2, cannot be confirmed without DNA. The CDR3 length is 15 residues. Germline lookup yields CDR1 SGDLS and CDR2 YYNGEE. The CDR3 is CASSVGGTTGYEQYF.